The clone carrying this TCR beta chain was found a few times. Antigen: not known. V shed 7 bases, J shed 7 bases, and the junction held 13 bases outside the gene matches. The germline V gene encodes CDR1 SQVTM and CDR2 ANQGSEA. The CDR3 is made up of 14 amino acids. Nominal health characterized the donors when sampled, though unrecorded immune exposures were likely. Both 60 Vbeta primers and 13 Jbeta primers went into the PCR. As originally analysed: Roughly 11 million shared chains were among approximately 87 million unique TCR beta chains counted in a later analysis. Assay used: immunoSEQ multiplex PCR; TCRdb lists only in-frame clones, some missing. The V and J calls and clone size come from that table; D and trimming were worked out from the DNA. Of about 130,000 clones in the sample, more than 8% were seen once. The data were obtained in a study of cytomegalovirus exposure and HLA in healthy donors.

Study results and limitations: As confirmed in vitro, a few CMV-associated chains were specific for CMV antigens.

This chain links TRBV29-1 with TRBJ2-1, with 7 nucleotides matching TRBD1. Sequenced material: PBMCs. The receptor was derived from a middle-aged man in good health and CMV-seronegative. The CDR3 nucleotides are TGCAGCGCTTCGTACAGGGGTGGTATGAATGAGCAGTTCTTC. This encodes CSASYRGGMNEQFF.